One and the same sample provided the 14 T cell receptor beta chains below, sequenced in a study of blood T cell repertoires in COVID-19. Using immunoSEQ multiplex PCR, the repertoire was profiled, and TCRdb retains in-frame clones only, with some absent. Counted here are roughly 190,000 clones, roughly 85% occurring once; the ten biggest clones make up roughly 21%. Material: peripheral blood. The receptor source for this set is a man aged 60 to 75 with active or convalescent COVID-19.

This chain joins TRBV30 and TRBJ1-2; D gene uncertain. V was cut by 3 bases and J by 8 bases, with 7 bases left in between. Germline CDR1 reads GTSNPN; CDR2 reads SVGIG (reference sequence). The CDR3 runs to 10 residues. CDR3 coding DNA: TGTGCCTGGAGCGGGAGAGGCTACACCTTC. Its translation is CAWSGRGYTF.

The J gene is TRBJ2-1, the V gene TRBV5-1; D is possibly TRBD2 (6 bases). This CDR3 comprises 14 residues. Germline loops: CDR1 SGHRS, CDR2 YFSETQ. V was shortened by 6 bases and J by 8 bases, with 18 bases between the two germline ends. Here the CDR3 DNA reads TGCGCCAGCACCCTAGGGGCCCGGGAGTATGAGCAGTTCTTC. Translation: CASTLGAREYEQFF.

The chain carries TRBV5-5 and TRBJ2-7, with 9 bases fitting TRBD2. With V trimmed by 4 bases and J by 3 bases, 8 bases remained unmatched. Looked up from germline, CDR1 is SGHKS and CDR2 is YYEKEE (reference sequence). The CDR3 runs 15 residues. The CDR3 nucleotides read TGTGCCAGCAGCACAAGCGGGGGGCCCTACTACGAGCAGTACTTC. Translated, it gives CASSTSGGPYYEQYF. Filled out from reference TRBV5-5 and TRBJ2-7, the complete variable domain reads DAGVTQSPTHLIKTRGQQVTLRCSPISGHKSVSWYQQVLGQGPQFIFQYYEKEERGRGNFPDRFSARQFPNYSSELNVNALLLGDSALYLCASSTSGGPYYEQYFGPGTRLTVT.

CDR3 sequence: CASSVGETGLSYNEQFF. CDR3 in DNA: TGTGCCAGCAGCGTAGGGGAGACAGGGCTAAGCTACAATGAGCAGTTCTTC. The chain combines TRBV9 with TRBJ2-1; 7 bases align to TRBD1. Germline values: CDR1 SGDLS, CDR2 YYNGEE. V dropped 0 bases and J dropped 3; count of bases not matched to a gene: 9. This CDR3 contains 17 residues.

CDR3 sequence (DNA): TGTGCCAGTAGTACCGACAGCGCAACTAATGAAAAACTGTTTTTT. The encoded protein is CASSTDSATNEKLFF. The genes are TRBV19 and TRBJ1-4, with D maybe TRBD1 (5 bases). V was clipped by 4 bases and J by 0 bases, with 9 bases between them. The CDR3 sequence is 15 residues long. Germline loops: CDR1 LNHDA, CDR2 SQIVND (reference sequence).

The rearrangement joins TRBV27 to TRBJ1-5; TRBD1 matches 7 bases. Germline CDR1 reads MNHEY; CDR2 reads SMNVEV (reference sequence). The CDR3 contains 15 residues. V was clipped by 10 bases and J by 0 bases; unmatched bases: 9. The CDR3 loop reads CANNRGSSSNQPQHF. In DNA, the CDR3 is TGTGCCAACAACAGGGGATCAAGTAGCAATCAGCCCCAGCATTTT.

This sequence joins TRBV19 and TRBJ2-3, with 10 bases lining up with TRBD2. From germline, CDR1 is LNHDA and CDR2 SQIVND (reference sequence). V shed 5 bases and J 5 bases; nucleotides not matched to a gene: 4. This CDR3 is built from 14 residues. The DNA of the CDR3 is TGTGCCAGTAGTTCAGCGGGGGGGATAGATACGCAGTATTTT. Amino acid sequence: CASSSAGGIDTQYF.

The DNA of the CDR3 is TGTGCCAGCAGTTACGGGTATGGCTACACCTTC. Residues: CASSYGYGYTF. The chain employs TRBV12-3 or TRBV12-4 and TRBJ1-2; D call uncertain. The CDR3 is 11 residues long. Trimming left V 4 bases short and J 5 bases short, with 5 bases between.

This chain's CDR3 is CASSATGTLNYGYTF. The CDR3 DNA reads TGTGCCAGCAGCGCAACCGGGACATTGAACTATGGCTACACCTTC. The rearrangement joins TRBV6-5 to TRBJ1-2, with D tentatively TRBD1 (6 bases). Trimming pared 6 bases from V and 2 bases from J, leaving 16 bases between. Germline loops: CDR1 MNHEY, CDR2 SVGAGI. The CDR3 totals 15 residues.

This clone was recorded a few times. This chain joins TRBV21-1 and TRBJ2-1; TRBD1 is the table's D call and was not checked against the DNA. TRBV21-1 is a pseudogene segment. This CDR3 contains 13 residues. CDR3: CASGRQGTNEQFF. The CDR3 DNA sequence: TGTGCCAGCGGTAGACAGGGTACCAATGAGCAGTTCTTC.

The chain employs TRBV6-1 and TRBJ2-7; D might be TRBD1 (5 bases). Trimming shortened V by 0 bases and J by 5 bases, and 14 bases separated the two germline ends. The CDR3 loop spans 15 amino acids. CDR1 is MNHNS and CDR2 is SASEGT in the germline V gene. This CDR3 reads CASSEALSREHEQYF. In DNA form, the CDR3 reads TGTGCCAGCAGTGAAGCTTTAAGCAGGGAACACGAGCAGTACTTC.

The chain carries TRBV9 and TRBJ2-1, with 8 bases that match TRBD2. Germline V gene data show CDR1 as SGDLS and CDR2 as YYNGEE. The ends lost 4 bases at V and 7 bases at J; junction bases unmatched: 13. The CDR3 totals 16 residues. CDR3 region: CASSPRAGAFSNEQFF. The CDR3 DNA reads as TGTGCCAGCAGCCCGCGAGCGGGGGCCTTCTCAAATGAGCAGTTCTTC.

This chain links TRBV10-2 with TRBJ1-6, with a tentative D call TRBD1 (6 bases). The CDR3 is made up of 15 amino acids. The V and J ends lost 6 bases and 10 bases respectively, with 19 bases between them. Per germline, CDR1 WSHSY and CDR2 SAAADI. The CDR3 region is CASREQGRGESPLHF. The CDR3 nucleotides are TGCGCCAGCAGGGAACAGGGACGAGGGGAATCACCCCTCCACTTT.

This chain connects TRBV6-5 to TRBJ2-2; TRBD1 matches at 8 bases. This CDR3 has 15 residues. Germline V CDR1 and CDR2: MNHEY, SVGAGI. V gave up 7 bases and J gave up 4 bases; unmatched junction bases: 8. The CDR3 is CASKPGTGSTGELFF. In DNA form, the CDR3 reads TGTGCCAGCAAACCCGGGACAGGAAGCACCGGGGAGCTGTTTTTT.